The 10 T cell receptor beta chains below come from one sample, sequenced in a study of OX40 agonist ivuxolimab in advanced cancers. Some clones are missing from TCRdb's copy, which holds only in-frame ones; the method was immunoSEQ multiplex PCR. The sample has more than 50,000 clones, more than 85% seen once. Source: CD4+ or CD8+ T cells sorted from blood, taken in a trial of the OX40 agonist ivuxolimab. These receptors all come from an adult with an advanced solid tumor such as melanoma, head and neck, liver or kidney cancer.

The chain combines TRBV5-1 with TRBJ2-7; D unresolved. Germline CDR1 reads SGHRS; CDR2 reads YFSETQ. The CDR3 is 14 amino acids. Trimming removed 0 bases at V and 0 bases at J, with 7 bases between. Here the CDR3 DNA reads TGCGCCAGCAGCTTGGGAACGGCCTCCTACGAGCAGTACTTC. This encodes CASSLGTASYEQYF.

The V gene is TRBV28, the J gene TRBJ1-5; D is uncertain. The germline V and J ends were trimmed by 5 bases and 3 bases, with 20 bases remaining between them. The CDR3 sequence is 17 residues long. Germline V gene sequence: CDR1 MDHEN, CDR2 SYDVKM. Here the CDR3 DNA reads TGTGCCAGCAGTCCTCCCCTGGGGAGACCCGCCAATCAGCCCCAGCATTTT. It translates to CASSPPLGRPANQPQHF.

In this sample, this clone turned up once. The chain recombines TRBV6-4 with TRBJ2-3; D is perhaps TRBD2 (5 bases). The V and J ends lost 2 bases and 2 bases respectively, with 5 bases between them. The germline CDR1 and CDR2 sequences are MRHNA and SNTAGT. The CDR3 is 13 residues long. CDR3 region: CASSDGLTDTQYF. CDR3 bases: TGTGCCAGCAGTGACGGACTCACAGATACGCAGTATTTT.

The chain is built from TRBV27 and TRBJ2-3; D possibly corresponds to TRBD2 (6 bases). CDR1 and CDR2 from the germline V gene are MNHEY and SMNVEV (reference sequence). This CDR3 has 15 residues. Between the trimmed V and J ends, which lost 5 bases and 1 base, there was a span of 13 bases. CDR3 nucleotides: TGTGCCAGCAGTCAGACTTGGGGGGGCACAGATACGCAGTATTTT. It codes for CASSQTWGGTDTQYF.

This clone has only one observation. CDR3 residues: CASKSSETQYF. As DNA, the CDR3 is TGTGCCAGCAAGAGCTCGGAGACCCAGTACTTC. The chain recombines TRBV28 with TRBJ2-5; D not certain. Germline V gene lookup returns CDR1 MDHEN and CDR2 SYDVKM. V was pared by 7 bases and J by 5 bases, with 8 bases between. This CDR3 spans 11 amino acids.

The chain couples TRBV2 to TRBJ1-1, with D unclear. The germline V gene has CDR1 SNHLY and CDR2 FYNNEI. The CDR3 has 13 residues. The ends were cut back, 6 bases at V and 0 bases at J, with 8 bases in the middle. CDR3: CASRQNMNTEAFF. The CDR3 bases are TGTGCCAGCAGGCAGAATATGAACACTGAAGCTTTCTTT.

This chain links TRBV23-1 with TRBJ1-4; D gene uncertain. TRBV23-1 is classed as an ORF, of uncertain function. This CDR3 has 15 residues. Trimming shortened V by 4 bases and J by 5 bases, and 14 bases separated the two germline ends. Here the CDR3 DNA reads TGCGCCAGCAGTCGACCTCCGGGCTTCAATGAAAAACTGTTTTTT. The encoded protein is CASSRPPGFNEKLFF.

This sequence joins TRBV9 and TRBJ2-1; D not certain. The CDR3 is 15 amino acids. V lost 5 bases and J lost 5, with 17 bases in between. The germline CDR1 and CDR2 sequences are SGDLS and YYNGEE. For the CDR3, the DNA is TGTGCCAGCAGTAGGCCCCCAGGTTCGAACAATGAGCAGTTCTTC. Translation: CASSRPPGSNNEQFF. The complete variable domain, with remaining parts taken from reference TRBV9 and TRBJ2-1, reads DSGVTQTPKHLITATGQRVTLRCSPRSGDLSVYWYQQSLDQGLQFLIQYYNGEERAKGNILERFSAQQFPDLHSELNLSSLELGDSALYFCASSRPPGSNNEQFFGPGTRLTVL.

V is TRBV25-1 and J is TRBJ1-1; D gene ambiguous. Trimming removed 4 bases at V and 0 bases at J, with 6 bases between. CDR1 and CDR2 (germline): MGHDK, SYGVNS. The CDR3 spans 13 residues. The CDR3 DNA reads TGTGCCAGCAGTGCGCAGCTGAACACTGAAGCTTTCTTT. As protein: CASSAQLNTEAFF.

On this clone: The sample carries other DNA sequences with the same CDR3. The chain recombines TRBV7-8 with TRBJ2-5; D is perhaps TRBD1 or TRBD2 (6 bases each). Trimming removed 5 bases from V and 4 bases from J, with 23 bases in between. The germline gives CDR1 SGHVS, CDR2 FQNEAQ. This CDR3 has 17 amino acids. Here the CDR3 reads CASSSRSGEGGGETQYF. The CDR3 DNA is TGTGCCAGCAGCAGCAGATCGGGGGAAGGGGGAGGAGAGACCCAGTACTTC.